The 15 T cell receptor beta chains given below trace back to one sample, sequenced in a study of blood T cell repertoires in COVID-19. This table comes from immunoSEQ multiplex PCR, and its TCRdb copy is limited to in-frame clones, with some not included. Seen here are some 250,000 clones, around 84% observed once, and the top ten hold 4% to 5%. The sample comprised peripheral blood. The receptors were sampled from a man in his 60s with acute or convalescent COVID-19.

This chain joins TRBV6-6 and TRBJ2-5; 8 positions agree with TRBD1. The CDR3 runs 13 residues. J gave up 4 bases and V 5 bases, and 3 bases lay outside the gene matches. CDR1 and CDR2 from the germline V gene are MNHNY and SVGAGI (reference sequence). The CDR3 protein is CASSGQGGETQYF. The DNA for the CDR3 is TGTGCCAGCAGTGGACAGGGAGGAGAGACCCAGTACTTC.

The CDR3 loop reads CASSSTGYTDTQYF. CDR3 sequence (DNA): TGTGCCAGCAGCTCGACTGGTTACACAGATACGCAGTATTTT. The chain combines TRBV11-1 with TRBJ2-3; D unclear. Trimming shortened V by 4 bases and J by 2 bases, and 10 bases separated the two germline ends. The germline V gene has CDR1 SGHAT and CDR2 FQDESV (reference sequence). The CDR3 runs to 14 residues.

This chain connects TRBV21-1 to TRBJ2-3; TRBD2, the table's D call, was not compared with the DNA. TRBV21-1 is a pseudogene. This CDR3 comprises 15 residues. The CDR3 DNA follows: TGTGCCAGCCCCGGGGGCGGGGGGCTCCCTAATACGCAGTATTTT. It specifies CASPGGGGLPNTQYF.

This clone was picked up a small number of times. J is TRBJ1-1 and V is TRBV29-1; 8 bases are shared with TRBD1. Germline lookup yields CDR1 SQVTM and CDR2 ANQGSEA. This CDR3 has 11 residues. The CDR3 reads CVGQGNTEAFF. The CDR3 DNA sequence: TGCGTAGGACAGGGGAACACTGAAGCTTTCTTT.

The chain couples TRBV19 to TRBJ1-5; D might be TRBD1 (5 bases). The CDR3 length is 15 residues. Between the trimmed V and J ends, which lost 6 bases and 4 bases, there was a span of 16 bases. CDR1 LNHDA and CDR2 SQIVND come from the germline V gene (reference sequence). The CDR3, as DNA: TGTGCCAGTAGAAGGGCGGGGGAGGGAAATCAGCCCCAGCATTTT. Amino acid sequence: CASRRAGEGNQPQHF.

V usage is TRBV3-1 (or the pseudogene TRBV3-2) and J usage is TRBJ1-6; D is unclear. Germline-derived CDR1 and CDR2 are LGHDT and YNNKEL (reference sequence). V was shortened by 3 bases and J by 8 bases, with 5 bases between the two germline ends. This CDR3 contains 12 residues. The CDR3 spells CASSQRDSPLHF. The CDR3 nucleotides read TGTGCCAGCAGCCAGAGGGATTCACCCCTCCACTTT.

In its sample, this clone was seen many times. The V gene is TRBV10-2, the J gene TRBJ2-1; 10 bases fit TRBD2. The CDR3 length is 15 residues. Trimming removed 7 bases from V and 2 bases from J; junction bases left unmatched: 5. Germline assignment: CDR1 WSHSY and CDR2 SAAADI. This chain's CDR3 is CASTQTSGPYNEQFF. CDR3 in DNA: TGCGCCAGCACTCAGACTAGCGGGCCCTACAATGAGCAGTTCTTC.

This sequence joins TRBV5-6 and TRBJ1-2, with D possibly TRBD1 on 5 matching bases. Looked up from germline, CDR1 is SGHDT and CDR2 is YYEEEE. V was clipped by 4 bases and J by 4 bases, with 23 bases between them. The CDR3 loop spans 17 amino acids. The CDR3 nucleotides read TGTGCCAGCAGCGTCGGGGGGTCCGGTCGGGGCGCCTATGGCTACACCTTC. Protein product: CASSVGGSGRGAYGYTF. Supplemented by reference TRBV5-6 and TRBJ1-2, the full variable domain reads DAGVTQSPTHLIKTRGQQVTLRCSPKSGHDTVSWYQQALGQGPQFIFQYYEEEERQRGNFPDRFSGHQFPNYSSELNVNALLLGDSALYLCASSVGGSGRGAYGYTFGSGTRLTVV.

The CDR3 DNA reads as TGTGCCAGCAGCCACCGGGACAGGGGGCACTACGAGCAGTACTTC. Translating it yields CASSHRDRGHYEQYF. The V call is TRBV7-9, the J call TRBJ2-7, with 12 bases that match TRBD1. The CDR3 spans 15 residues. The V gene's germline CDR1 is SEHNR and CDR2 FQNEAQ (reference sequence). The J segment lost 3 bases and the V segment lost 5 bases, leaving 5 bases of the junction unmatched.

This rearrangement joins TRBV18 to TRBJ2-7; D uncertain. The CDR3 loop spans 13 amino acids. Per the germline V gene, CDR1 is KGHSH and CDR2 is LQKENI. Trimming took off 3 bases at V and 2 bases at J, with 8 bases between the two ends. Here the CDR3 DNA reads TGTGCCAGCTCACCCCGGTTAACCTACGAGCAGTACTTC. Residues: CASSPRLTYEQYF. Full variable domain (missing parts from reference TRBV18 and TRBJ2-7): NAGVMQNPRHLVRRRGQEARLRCSPMKGHSHVYWYRQLPEEGLKFMVYLQKENIIDESGMPKERFSAEFPKEGPSILRIQQVVRGDSAAYFCASSPRLTYEQYFGPGTRLTVT.

This clone has only a few counts. This chain joins TRBV4-1 and TRBJ1-1; TRBD1 agrees at 7 bases. CDR3 length equals 14 residues. CDR1 is MGHRA and CDR2 is YSYEKL in the germline V gene. V lost 4 bases and J lost 0; bases outside the gene matches: 2. This chain's CDR3 is CASSPGQLNTEAFF. CDR3 DNA: TGCGCCAGCAGCCCGGGACAGCTGAACACTGAAGCTTTCTTT.

The rearrangement links TRBV11-2 to TRBJ2-1; 7 bases match TRBD2. V gave up 1 base and J gave up 4 bases; unmatched junction bases: 7. The CDR3 loop spans 16 amino acids. Germline-derived CDR1 and CDR2 are SGHAT and FQNNGV. The DNA of the CDR3 is TGTGCCAGCAGCTTAGCCGGGACTACCTCATACAATGAGCAGTTCTTC. It specifies CASSLAGTTSYNEQFF.

The V gene is TRBV5-1, the J gene TRBJ1-3; D not certain. CDR3 length: 15 amino acids. Germline V gene data show CDR1 as SGHRS and CDR2 as YFSETQ. V lost 4 bases to trimming and J lost 7 bases, with 18 bases between them. DNA of the CDR3: TGCGCCAGCAGCCAACAAGCGGGCGCGGGGAACACCATATATTTT. The encoded protein is CASSQQAGAGNTIYF.

The chain links TRBV29-1 to TRBJ2-3; the match to TRBD2 covers 7 bases. Losses at the gene ends were 4 bases for V and 3 bases for J; bases not matched to a gene: 7. This CDR3 contains 14 residues. Germline CDR1 SQVTM, CDR2 ANQGSEA. The CDR3 nucleotides read TGCAGCGTTGGGAGCGGGATGGGGACAGATACGCAGTATTTT. Translating gives CSVGSGMGTDTQYF.

In this sample, this clone turned up once. V usage is TRBV5-8 and J usage is TRBJ2-3; TRBD2 matches 10 bases. The germline CDR1 and CDR2 sequences are SGHTS and YDEGEE. The CDR3 is 16 residues long. After removal of 2 bases from V and 4 bases from J, the junction contained 7 bases not matched to a gene. The CDR3 region has the DNA TGTGCCAGCAGCTTAGAGCGGGAGGGCCTGTCAGATACGCAGTATTTT. Its translation: CASSLEREGLSDTQYF.